This section outlines one T cell receptor (beta chain) sequence together with its context. Antigen: not known. This entry is derived from a study of OX40 agonist ivuxolimab in advanced cancers. Regarding the study as a whole: Antigen specificity was not determined for the expanded peripheral T cells.

The V end was cut by 3 bases, the J end by 5 bases, with 17 bases between. CDR3 size: 16 residues. CDR1 and CDR2 (germline): SGDLS, YYNGEE. TCRdb keeps only in-frame clones here, not all; method: immunoSEQ multiplex PCR. Altogether 66,000 or so clones are present, less than 85% being singletons, with the ten largest covering over 4%. J is TRBJ2-2 and V is TRBV9, with D perhaps assigned TRBD1 or TRBD2 (5 bases each). The sample consisted of CD4+ or CD8+ T cells sorted from blood, taken in a trial of the OX40 agonist ivuxolimab. This sequence originates from an adult with an advanced solid tumor such as melanoma, head and neck, liver or kidney cancer. CDR3 sequence (DNA): TGTGCCAGCAGCGCACCCCGGGGCGGCGGGACCGGGGAGCTGTTTTTT. Encoded protein: CASSAPRGGGTGELFF.